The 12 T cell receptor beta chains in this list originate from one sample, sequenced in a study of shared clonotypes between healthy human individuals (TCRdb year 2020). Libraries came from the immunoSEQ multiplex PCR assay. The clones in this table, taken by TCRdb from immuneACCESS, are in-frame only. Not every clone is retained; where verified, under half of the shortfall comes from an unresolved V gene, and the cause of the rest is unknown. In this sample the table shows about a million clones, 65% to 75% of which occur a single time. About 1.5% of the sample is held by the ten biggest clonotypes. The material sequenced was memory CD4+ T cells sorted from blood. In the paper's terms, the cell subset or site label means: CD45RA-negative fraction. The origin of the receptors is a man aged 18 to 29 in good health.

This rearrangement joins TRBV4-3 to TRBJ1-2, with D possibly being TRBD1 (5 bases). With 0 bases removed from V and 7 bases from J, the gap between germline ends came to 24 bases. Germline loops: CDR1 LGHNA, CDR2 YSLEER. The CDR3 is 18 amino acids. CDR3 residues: CASSQEGGTNAGAAGYTF. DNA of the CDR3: TGCGCCAGCAGCCAAGAAGGAGGGACGAACGCCGGCGCCGCTGGCTACACCTTC.

The CDR3 sequence is CASSPRLVNEQFF. The CDR3 nucleotides are TGTGCCAGCAGCCCCCGCCTAGTAAATGAGCAGTTCTTC. This chain joins TRBV14 and TRBJ2-1; no firm D call. CDR3 length: 13 amino acids. Germline values: CDR1 SGHDN, CDR2 FVKESK. V was cut by 4 bases and J by 7 bases, with 11 bases left in between.

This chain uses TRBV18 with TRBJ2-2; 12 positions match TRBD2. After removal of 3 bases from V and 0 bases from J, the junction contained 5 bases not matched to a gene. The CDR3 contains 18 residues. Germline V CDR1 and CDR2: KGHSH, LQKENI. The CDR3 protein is CASSPSTSGGSNTGELFF. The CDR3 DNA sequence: TGTGCCAGCTCACCTTCGACTAGCGGGGGATCGAACACCGGGGAGCTGTTTTTT.

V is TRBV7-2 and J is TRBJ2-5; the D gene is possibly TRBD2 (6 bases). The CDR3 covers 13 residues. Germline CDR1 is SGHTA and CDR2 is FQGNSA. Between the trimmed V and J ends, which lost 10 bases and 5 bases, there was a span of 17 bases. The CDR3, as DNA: TGTGCCACCGGAGAAAGGGCGGGGGAGACCCAGTACTTC. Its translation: CATGERAGETQYF.

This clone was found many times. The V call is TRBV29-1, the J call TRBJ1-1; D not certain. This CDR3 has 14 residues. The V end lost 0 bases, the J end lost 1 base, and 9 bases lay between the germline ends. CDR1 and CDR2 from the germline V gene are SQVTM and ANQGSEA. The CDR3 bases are TGCAGCGTTGAAGACACGGGCCCGAACACTGAAGCTTTCTTT. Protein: CSVEDTGPNTEAFF.

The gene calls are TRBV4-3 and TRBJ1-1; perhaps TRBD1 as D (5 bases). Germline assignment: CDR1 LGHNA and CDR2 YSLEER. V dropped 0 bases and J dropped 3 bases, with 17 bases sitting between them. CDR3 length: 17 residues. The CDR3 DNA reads TGCGCCAGCAGCCAAGATAGCGGTGGATTGGGGGACACTGAAGCTTTCTTT. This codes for CASSQDSGGLGDTEAFF.

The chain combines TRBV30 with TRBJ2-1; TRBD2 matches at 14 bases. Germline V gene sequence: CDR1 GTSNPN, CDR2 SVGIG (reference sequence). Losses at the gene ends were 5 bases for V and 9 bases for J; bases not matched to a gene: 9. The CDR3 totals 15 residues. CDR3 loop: CAWVRLAGGPSEQFF. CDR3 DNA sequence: TGTGCCTGGGTTAGACTAGCGGGAGGGCCGAGTGAGCAGTTCTTC.

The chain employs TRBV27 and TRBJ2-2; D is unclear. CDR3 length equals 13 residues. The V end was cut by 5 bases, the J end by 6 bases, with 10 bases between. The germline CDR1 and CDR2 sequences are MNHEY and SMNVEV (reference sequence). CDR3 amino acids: CASSLYRAGELFF. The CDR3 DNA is TGTGCCAGCAGTCTCTATCGGGCCGGGGAGCTGTTTTTT.

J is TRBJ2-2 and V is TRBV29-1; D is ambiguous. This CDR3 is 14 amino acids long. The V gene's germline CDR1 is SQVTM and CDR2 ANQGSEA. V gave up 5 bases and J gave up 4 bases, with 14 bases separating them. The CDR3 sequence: CSVSQDAPTGELFF. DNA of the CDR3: TGCAGCGTTTCCCAGGACGCGCCCACCGGGGAGCTGTTTTTT.

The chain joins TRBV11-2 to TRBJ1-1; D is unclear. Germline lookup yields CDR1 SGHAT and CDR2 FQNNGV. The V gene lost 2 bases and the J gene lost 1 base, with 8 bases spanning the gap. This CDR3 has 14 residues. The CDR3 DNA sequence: TGTGCCAGCAGCTTAAGGGCAGGGAACACTGAAGCTTTCTTT. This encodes CASSLRAGNTEAFF. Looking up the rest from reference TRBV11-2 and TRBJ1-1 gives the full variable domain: EAGVAQSPRYKIIEKRQSVAFWCNPISGHATLYWYQQILGQGPKLLIQFQNNGVVDDSQLPKDRFSAERLKGVDSTLKIQPAKLEDSAVYLCASSLRAGNTEAFFGQGTRLTVV.

DNA of the CDR3: TGTGCCTGGACCCTCAGGAGAGATTCAAACTATGGCTACACCTTC. Protein product: CAWTLRRDSNYGYTF. The J gene is TRBJ1-2, the V gene TRBV30, with unresolved D. CDR1 GTSNPN and CDR2 SVGIG come from the germline V gene (reference sequence). The CDR3 length is 15 residues. V dropped 4 bases and J dropped 2 bases, with 17 bases sitting between them.

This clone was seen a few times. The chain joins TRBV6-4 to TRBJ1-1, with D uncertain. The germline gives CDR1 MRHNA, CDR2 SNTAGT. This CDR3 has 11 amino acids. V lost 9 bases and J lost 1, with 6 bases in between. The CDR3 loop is CARRRNTEAFF. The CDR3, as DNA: TGTGCCAGGAGGAGGAACACTGAAGCTTTCTTT.